The clone carrying this T cell receptor (beta chain) was observed a handful of times. Method: immunoSEQ multiplex PCR; TCRdb's copy keeps in-frame clones and lacks some. The data contain about 150,000 clones, around four fifths of them singletons. CDR1 and CDR2 from the germline V gene are LGHDT and YNNKEL (reference sequence). This CDR3 is built from 11 residues. Trimming took 1 base from V and 6 from J, leaving 4 bases between them. This sample was taken from a study of blood T cell repertoires in COVID-19. This receptor was taken from a woman aged 50 to 65 who had recovered from COVID-19. The V call is TRBV3-1 (or the pseudogene TRBV3-2), the J call TRBJ2-7; D remains ambiguous. The sample taken for sequencing was PBMCs or T cells enriched from blood (not recorded which). This chain's CDR3 is CASSQGSEQYF. The CDR3 nucleotides read TGTGCCAGCAGCCAAGGCAGCGAGCAGTACTTC.